This passage covers 6 T cell receptor beta chains from one sample sequenced in a study of Graves' ophthalmopathy and Graves' hyperthyroidism. The authors amplified TCR beta CDR3 regions from RNA transcripts. Scientists carried out first-round RT-PCR using HTBI primers and then a second-round multiplex PCR. A single record per CDR3 protein comes from TCRdb applying MiXCR to the multiplex PCR reads. The table records approximately 380,000 distinct CDR3 sequences, around a fifth of them present only once. The sequenced sample was peripheral blood. The receptors here all came from a woman between 18 and 29 years old with stable Graves' hyperthyroidism.

This clonotype showed up many times. The gene calls are TRBV27 and TRBJ2-7, with D unresolved. This CDR3 spans 11 amino acids. The V gene lost 8 bases and the J gene lost 6 bases, with 11 bases spanning the gap. The germline V gene encodes CDR1 MNHEY and CDR2 SMNVEV (reference sequence). As DNA, the CDR3 is TGTGCCAGCGGATCTCCCCTCGAGCAGTACTTC. It is translated as CASGSPLEQYF.

This clonotype was counted a few times. The V call is TRBV18, the J call TRBJ2-7, with 12 positions matching TRBD2. Germline V gene lookup returns CDR1 KGHSH and CDR2 LQKENI. This CDR3 spans 21 amino acids. J was trimmed by 4 bases and V by 4 bases; bases with no gene match: 23. The CDR3 region has the DNA TGTGCCAGCTCACGAAGCCTAATGGACAGGGAAAGACTAGCGGGAGCTTACGAGCAGTACTTC. As protein: CASSRSLMDRERLAGAYEQYF.

Ten or more counts support this clonotype. This rearrangement joins TRBV27 to TRBJ1-6; weak D call: TRBD1 (6 bases). Germline V lookup: CDR1 MNHEY, CDR2 SMNVEV (reference sequence). The CDR3 is made up of 17 amino acids. Trimming stripped 8 bases from V and 6 bases from J, with 23 bases between. The CDR3 loop reads CASGFLGTSRINSPLHF. The CDR3 nucleotides are TGTGCCAGCGGATTCCTTGGGACATCAAGGATTAATTCACCCCTCCACTTT.

Many counts were recorded for this clonotype. CDR3 DNA sequence: TGTGCCAGCAGTTTCCGACTCAGGGGATGGGAGACTGAAGCTTTCTTT. It translates to CASSFRLRGWETEAFF. V is TRBV12-3 or TRBV12-4 and J is TRBJ1-1; a possible D gene is TRBD1 (6 bases). The CDR3 is made up of 16 amino acids. Trimming removed 3 bases from V and 5 bases from J, with 19 bases in between.

This clonotype has a count of ten or more. V is TRBV2 and J is TRBJ1-1; tentative D call: TRBD1 (5 bases). Trimming pared 4 bases from V and 0 bases from J, leaving 9 bases between. This CDR3 is 14 amino acids long. Germline V lookup: CDR1 SNHLY, CDR2 FYNNEI. DNA of the CDR3: TGTGCCAGCAGTGTGACAGACATGAACACTGAAGCTTTCTTT. Its translation is CASSVTDMNTEAFF.

At least ten counts were recorded for this clonotype. V usage is TRBV5-1 and J usage is TRBJ2-7, with TRBD2 as a possible D gene (6 bases). The V gene's germline CDR1 is SGHRS and CDR2 YFSETQ. This CDR3 spans 16 amino acids. Trimming removed 4 bases at V and 4 bases at J, with 21 bases between. For the CDR3, the DNA is TGCGCCAGCAGCCTCAACCTTGGTAGCGGCCTATACGAGCAGTACTTC. Its protein product is CASSLNLGSGLYEQYF. The variable domain in full, completed from reference TRBV5-1 and TRBJ2-7, reads KAGVTQTPRYLIKTRGQQVTLSCSPISGHRSVSWYQQTPGQGLQFLFEYFSETQRNKGNFPGRFSGRQFSNSRSEMNVSTLELGDSALYLCASSLNLGSGLYEQYFGPGTRLTVT.